The sequence of this T cell receptor beta chain was determined in a study of tumor and adjacent non-tumor tissue in lung cancer. A modified ARM-PCR protocol with three rounds of nested PCR amplified TCRbeta. TCRdb independently ran MiXCR on the multiplex PCR reads; one entry per CDR3 protein. There are about 43,000 distinct CDR3 sequences in the sample; 60% occur only once, and over 40% lies in the top ten. RNA was extracted from bulk tissue without any cell sorting. More than 3 cm separated this lung sample from the edge of the tumor. This clonotype was picked up a small number of times. The specimen sequenced was distant non-tumor lung tissue. The sequence derives from a man aged 45 to 65 with non-small cell lung cancer.

The CDR3 DNA reads as TGTGCCAGCTCACCACCCCAGGGGCCTTTGGAGCAGTACTTC. The encoded protein is CASSPPQGPLEQYF. This sequence joins TRBV18 and TRBJ2-7; D might be TRBD1 (6 bases). Trimming stripped 0 bases from V and 7 bases from J, with 13 bases between. The germline gives CDR1 KGHSH, CDR2 LQKENI. The CDR3 covers 14 residues.